Listed below are T cell receptor beta chains from one sample, sequenced in a study of T-cell reconstitution after alpha-beta-depleted transplantation in children. TCRdb analysed the PCR reads with MiXCR anew, one entry per CDR3 protein. The sample comprises 500,000 to 650,000 distinct CDR3 sequences, about an eighth of which are singletons, and approximately 15% rests with the top ten. The sample consisted of PBMCs, mostly from graft donor cells, taken 180 days after TCRalphabeta/CD19-depleted stem cell transplant. The source is a female patient aged 2 to 10 who had a stem cell transplant for aplastic anemia, so the T cells may come from the graft donor. The CDR3 runs from the conserved cysteine through the conserved F or W. The order of the fields is J gene, V gene, clone size, D gene, CDR3 protein, CDR3 DNA. A D gene is named only where the DNA matches it firmly. For some rows the clone size is stated as once, few or many, or as a class when expanded; others skip it.

>TRBJ2-3|TRBV9|-|-
CASSPLLGGRDSRVTDTQYF
TGTGCCAGCAGCCCTCTGCTGGGGGGTCGTGATAGCAGGGTCACAGATACGCAGTATTTT
>TRBJ2-7|TRBV5-1|many|-
CASSYFGLEQYF
TGCGCCAGCAGCTATTTCGGCTTGGAGCAGTACTTC
>TRBJ2-5|TRBV7-9|few|-
CASSFAWGQETQYF
TGTGCCAGCAGCTTCGCCTGGGGGCAAGAGACCCAGTACTTC
>TRBJ2-7|TRBV11-2|few|-
CASSLRVASYEQYF
TGTGCCAGCAGCTTAAGAGTAGCATCCTACGAGCAGTACTTC
>TRBJ2-1|TRBV14|-|TRBD1
CASSLLPGQGTRSYNEQFF
TGTGCCAGCAGTTTACTTCCGGGACAGGGGACCCGCTCCTACAATGAGCAGTTCTTC
>TRBJ1-2|TRBV28|few|TRBD1
CASSPGGQAYGYTF
TGTGCCAGCAGCCCGGGGGGACAGGCATATGGCTACACCTTC
>TRBJ2-2|TRBV7-2|-|-
CASSHLKRDTGELFF
TGTGCCAGCAGCCATCTAAAACGGGACACCGGGGAGCTGTTTTTT
>TRBJ2-1|TRBV12-3/TRBV12-4|few|TRBD2
CASSMGLAGGSYNEQFF
TGTGCCAGCAGTATGGGACTAGCGGGAGGCTCCTACAATGAGCAGTTCTTC
>TRBJ2-3|TRBV7-8|few|-
CASSVGGPSTDTQYF
TGTGCCAGCAGCGTCGGGGGGCCTAGCACAGATACGCAGTATTTT
>TRBJ2-2|TRBV29-1|many|TRBD2
CSAARGVAGPGELFF
TGCAGCGCCGCCCGGGGTGTAGCGGGGCCCGGGGAGCTGTTTTTT
>TRBJ2-1|TRBV7-2|many|TRBD1
CASSSAGQGNNEQFF
TGTGCCAGCAGCTCCGCGGGACAGGGGAACAATGAGCAGTTCTTC
>TRBJ1-1|TRBV3-1|-|-
CASSQDSLIRGTEAFF
TGTGCCAGCAGCCAAGATTCCCTTATTCGGGGGACTGAAGCTTTCTTT
>TRBJ2-7|TRBV7-2|many|TRBD2
CASSLGRVAGYEQYF
TGTGCCAGCAGCTTAGGGAGGGTAGCGGGCTACGAGCAGTACTTC
>TRBJ2-7|TRBV18|-|TRBD2
CASSPYASGTYEQYF
TGTGCCAGCTCACCATACGCTAGCGGGACCTACGAGCAGTACTTC
>TRBJ2-2|TRBV6-1|-|-
CASRDRKGGTGELFF
TGTGCCAGCAGGGACAGAAAGGGTGGAACCGGGGAGCTGTTTTTT
>TRBJ1-1|TRBV6-2/TRBV6-3|many|-
CASRKGTEAFF
TGTGCCAGCAGGAAGGGGACTGAAGCTTTCTTT
>TRBJ1-2|TRBV7-2|many|-
CASSMIGYGYTF
TGTGCCAGCAGCATGATCGGATATGGCTACACCTTC
>TRBJ1-5|TRBV7-9|-|-
CASSKSGTNYGNQPQHF
TGTGCCAGCAGCAAATCCGGGACAAACTACGGCAATCAGCCCCAGCATTTT
>TRBJ2-6|TRBV18|many|TRBD1
CASSRDRTSGANVLTF
TGTGCCAGCTCGCGGGACAGGACATCTGGGGCCAACGTCCTGACTTTC
>TRBJ1-6|TRBV19|-|-
CASRKGGSNSPLHF
TGTGCCAGTAGAAAGGGCGGATCTAATTCACCCCTCCACTTT
>TRBJ1-2|TRBV19|-|-
CASSFRREDYGYTF
TGTGCCAGTAGTTTCAGGAGGGAAGACTATGGCTACACCTTC
>TRBJ2-4|TRBV24-1|-|TRBD2
CATSDRGRHLTSGGAKNIQYF
TGTGCCACCAGTGACCGGGGACGGCACCTAACTAGCGGAGGGGCCAAAAACATTCAGTACTTC
>TRBJ2-1|TRBV7-9|-|TRBD2
CASSLRLAGEIYNEQFF
TGTGCCAGCAGCTTAAGGCTAGCGGGCGAGATTTACAATGAGCAGTTCTTC
>TRBJ2-2|TRBV11-2|few|-
CASVRGLRSAGELFF
TGTGCCAGTGTACGGGGGCTGCGTTCCGCCGGGGAGCTGTTTTTT
>TRBJ2-5|TRBV5-1|-|-
CASSPLGGPAGRETQYF
TGCGCCAGCAGCCCCCTAGGAGGACCTGCTGGAAGGGAGACCCAGTACTTC
>TRBJ2-7|TRBV7-2|few|-
CASSPRDGSGSYEQYF
TGTGCCAGCAGCCCCCGAGACGGGAGCGGTTCCTACGAGCAGTACTTC
>TRBJ2-7|TRBV20-1|once|-
CSARDWTGRGYEQYF
TGCAGTGCTAGAGATTGGACGGGGCGCGGGTACGAGCAGTACTTC
>TRBJ2-5|TRBV24-1|few|-
CATSDLGTSETQYF
TGTGCCACCAGTGACCTCGGGACATCTGAGACCCAGTACTTC
>TRBJ1-1|TRBV7-9|few|TRBD1
CASSPRDRGTEAFF
TGTGCCAGCAGCCCTAGGGACAGGGGGACTGAAGCTTTCTTT
>TRBJ2-1|TRBV5-1|-|TRBD1
CASSLGQGVDEQFF
TGCGCCAGCAGTCTGGGACAGGGGGTCGATGAGCAGTTCTTC
>TRBJ2-1|TRBV14|few|TRBD1
CASSPPGTASNEQFF
TGTGCCAGCAGCCCGCCCGGGACAGCGAGCAATGAGCAGTTCTTC
>TRBJ2-1|TRBV6-5|few|-
CASSSRGGEQFF
TGTGCCAGCAGTTCGAGAGGCGGTGAGCAGTTCTTC
>TRBJ2-7|TRBV28|-|-
CASSGTPAYEQYF
TGTGCCAGCAGTGGGACCCCAGCCTACGAGCAGTACTTC
>TRBJ2-2|TRBV12-5|-|-
CASGLTGGGRFTGELFF
TGTGCTAGTGGTTTGACTGGGGGCGGGAGATTCACCGGGGAGCTGTTTTTT
>TRBJ2-5|TRBV29-1|-|-
CSVDREAETQYF
TGCAGCGTTGACAGGGAAGCGGAGACCCAGTACTTC